These 7 T cell receptor beta chains share one sample of origin, sequenced in a study of cytomegalovirus exposure and HLA in healthy donors. PCR amplification relied on 60 Vbeta primers (plus 13 Jbeta primers). Sequencing used immunoSEQ multiplex PCR; TCRdb keeps in-frame clones, though not all of them. The sample contains around 150,000 clones, about a tenth of which appear only once. Sequenced sample: PBMCs. The receptors were sampled from a male donor in good health and CMV-seronegative.

This clone was counted between two and nine times. The J gene is TRBJ1-1, the V gene TRBV4-2, with TRBD1 matching 8 bases. Germline-derived CDR1 and CDR2 are LGHNA and YNFKEQ. The CDR3 is 17 amino acids. V was pared by 1 base and J by 1 base, with 8 bases of the junction left unmatched. The CDR3 protein is CASSQVNLGQGNTEAFF. In DNA form, the CDR3 reads TGTGCCAGCAGCCAAGTCAACCTTGGACAGGGGAACACTGAAGCTTTCTTT.

This clone was seen more than once but under ten times. The chain recombines TRBV27 with TRBJ2-7; 7 bases align to TRBD1. V lost 6 bases to trimming and J lost 2 bases; unmatched junction nucleotides: 4. Germline V lookup: CDR1 MNHEY, CDR2 SMNVEV (reference sequence). This CDR3 is 13 amino acids long. CDR3 loop: CASRGQAAYEQYF. The CDR3 DNA reads as TGTGCCAGCAGAGGACAGGCCGCCTACGAGCAGTACTTC.

The chain has TRBV6-5 and TRBJ1-6, with 10 bases that match TRBD1. V shed 4 bases, J shed 9 bases, and the junction held 3 bases outside the gene matches. In germline, CDR1 is MNHEY, CDR2 SVGAGI. This CDR3 has 14 amino acids. The CDR3 sequence: CASSSGTGVSPLHF. The CDR3, as DNA: TGTGCCAGCAGTTCCGGGACAGGGGTTTCACCCCTCCACTTT.

CDR3 coding DNA: TGTGCCAGCAGTGTAGGAGACTATGGCTACACCTTC. Protein sequence: CASSVGDYGYTF. The rearrangement uses TRBV2 and TRBJ1-2; D gene unclear. From germline, CDR1 is SNHLY and CDR2 FYNNEI. Trimming pared 4 bases from V and 3 bases from J, leaving 6 bases between. CDR3 length: 12 residues.

This clone was detected only a few times. The chain joins TRBV2 to TRBJ2-7, with 14 bases that match TRBD2. Germline CDR1 SNHLY, CDR2 FYNNEI. V was clipped by 5 bases and J by 4 bases; unmatched bases: 7. There are 16 residues in the CDR3. For the CDR3, the DNA is TGTGCCAGCAGTCCCGGACTAGCGGGAGGATGGTACGAGCAGTACTTC. Translation: CASSPGLAGGWYEQYF.

This clone was seen a few times. This chain uses TRBV6-1 with TRBJ2-2; 8 bases line up with TRBD1. Trimming cost V 1 base and J 3 bases; bases outside gene matches: 7. CDR3 length: 17 residues. Germline lookup yields CDR1 MNHNS and CDR2 SASEGT. The CDR3 nucleotides are TGTGCCAGCAGTGAAGACGGGACAGGACTTTACACCGGGGAGCTGTTTTTT. Its translation: CASSEDGTGLYTGELFF.

This clone showed up just a few times. The chain recombines TRBV7-9 with TRBJ2-7; TRBD1 agrees at 7 bases. Per germline, CDR1 SEHNR and CDR2 FQNEAQ (reference sequence). V was pared by 7 bases and J by 3 bases, with 6 bases of the junction left unmatched. There are 13 residues in the CDR3. For the CDR3, the DNA is TGTGCCAGCACCCTCGGGACAGACTACGAGCAGTACTTC. Its translation is CASTLGTDYEQYF.